These 3 T cell receptor beta chains came from one sample sequenced in a study of CD8+ T cells in alopecia areata. Sequencing templates came from extracted RNA that was reverse transcribed into cDNA. Sequencing used immunoSEQ multiplex PCR; TCRdb keeps in-frame clones, though not all of them. The sample has about 150,000 clones; more than 40% are singletons. Specimen: CD4+ T cells sorted from blood. The origin of the receptors is a human donor with alopecia areata.

The chain carries TRBV18 and TRBJ1-2; a weak D match, TRBD1 (6 bases). The CDR3 totals 16 residues. The V and J ends lost 1 base and 5 bases respectively, with 17 bases between them. The germline gives CDR1 KGHSH, CDR2 LQKENI. The chain's CDR3 is CASSPQGGTGEYGYTF. DNA of the CDR3: TGTGCCAGCTCACCACAAGGGGGAACGGGGGAATATGGCTACACCTTC.

This clone was observed a few times. The chain is built from TRBV27 and TRBJ2-1; 10 bases agree with TRBD2. The CDR3 is made up of 17 amino acids. J was trimmed by 2 bases and V by 5 bases; bases with no gene match: 9. Germline V lookup: CDR1 MNHEY, CDR2 SMNVEV (reference sequence). CDR3 sequence: CASSQRKLAGTYNEQFF. Written as DNA, the CDR3 is TGTGCCAGCAGTCAAAGAAAACTAGCGGGAACCTACAATGAGCAGTTCTTC.

J is TRBJ2-7 and V is TRBV6-5; the match to TRBD2 covers 7 bases. In germline, CDR1 is MNHEY, CDR2 SVGAGI. V was clipped by 6 bases and J by 6 bases; unmatched bases: 8. The CDR3 runs 13 residues. The CDR3, as DNA: TGTGCCAGCAGCTACCAGCGGGGTACCGAGCAGTACTTC. As protein: CASSYQRGTEQYF.